This TCR beta chain was obtained from a study of PD-1 and CTLA-4 blockade in melanoma. The table came from immunoSEQ multiplex PCR; TCRdb's copy has only in-frame clones and leaves some out. The sample contains fewer than 7,500 clones, 80% of which appear only once. The CDR3 length is 14 residues. Losses at the gene ends were 2 bases for V and 1 base for J; bases not matched to a gene: 0. Germline CDR1 reads SGHDT; CDR2 reads YYEEEE. Sequencing used CD8+ T cells from peripheral blood, obtained before anti-PD-1 treatment. The receptor was isolated from a human donor with melanoma. This chain joins TRBV5-6 and TRBJ2-3; 8 nucleotides line up with TRBD2. This CDR3 is CASSFSGGTDTQYF. The CDR3 nucleotides are TGTGCCAGCAGCTTTAGCGGGGGCACAGATACGCAGTATTTT.